These 2 T cell receptor beta chains were sequenced from one sample in a study of monozygotic twins with inflammatory bowel disease. Using the 5' RACE reads, TCRdb records one entry per CDR3 protein without DNA. Seen in this sample are 440,000 or so distinct CDR3 sequences; the ten most common clones hold around 2.5%. Sequenced: blood. The origin of the receptors is a human donor with ulcerative colitis or Crohn's disease, or a healthy co-twin of an affected twin (not recorded which).

The rearrangement joins TRBV12-3 or TRBV12-4 to TRBJ2-1; TCRdb calls TRBD2, which cannot be checked without DNA. The CDR3 has 17 amino acids. This CDR3 is CASSRLAGAYLGDEQFF.

This chain connects TRBV5-1 to TRBJ1-6; TCRdb's D gene call, TRBD1, goes unchecked for lack of DNA. The CDR3 consists of 18 residues. Germline V lookup: CDR1 SGHRS, CDR2 YFSETQ. The CDR3 reads CASSCRSSGTGRNSPLHF.